This TCR beta chain is from a study of PD-1 blockade in classical Hodgkin lymphoma. Study-wide findings and caveats: Patients excluded were those beginning nivolumab under 1 year after ASCT. By C4D1, CD4+ diversity increased significantly, especially in complete responders. Similar baseline diversity was found in complete responders and newly diagnosed patients.

Generated by immunoSEQ multiplex PCR, the TCRdb table keeps only in-frame clones and is missing some. The sample gives tens of thousands of clones, approximately 77% of which show up once; less than 20% is in the top ten. The CDR3 covers 13 residues. V was trimmed by 6 bases and J by 6 bases, leaving 15 bases between them. Germline V gene lookup returns CDR1 SGDLS and CDR2 YYNGEE. Time point here: cycle 4 day 1 (C4D1), after more than five weeks of nivolumab. Each patient relapsed following autologous stem cell transplantation, and prior brentuximab vedotin exposure differed. Best responses included complete response and partial response; otherwise, the best response was progressive disease. For this clone: Its specificity is unknown.

This TCR was sampled from a human donor with classical Hodgkin lymphoma. The V call is TRBV9, the J call TRBJ1-2, with D tentatively TRBD1 (6 bases). The sequencing used peripheral blood mononuclear cells (PBMCs), collected before the fourth cycle of nivolumab. DNA of the CDR3: TGTGCCAGCATGGGGGCGCGTCGGGATGGCTACACCTTC. It encodes CASMGARRDGYTF. Drawing the rest from reference TRBV9 and TRBJ1-2, the complete variable domain is DSGVTQTPKHLITATGQRVTLRCSPRSGDLSVYWYQQSLDQGLQFLIQYYNGEERAKGNILERFSAQQFPDLHSELNLSSLELGDSALYFCASMGARRDGYTFGSGTRLTVV.